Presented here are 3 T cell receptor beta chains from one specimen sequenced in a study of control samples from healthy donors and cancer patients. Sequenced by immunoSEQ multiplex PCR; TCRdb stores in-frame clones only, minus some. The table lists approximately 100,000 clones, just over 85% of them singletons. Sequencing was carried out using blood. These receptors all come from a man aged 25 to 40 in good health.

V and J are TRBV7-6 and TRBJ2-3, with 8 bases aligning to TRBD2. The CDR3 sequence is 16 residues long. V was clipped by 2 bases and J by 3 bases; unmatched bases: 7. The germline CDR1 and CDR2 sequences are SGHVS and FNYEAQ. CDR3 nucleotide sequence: TGTGCCAGCAGCTTATGGCGGGAGGCCGAAACAGATACGCAGTATTTT. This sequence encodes CASSLWREAETDTQYF.

CDR3: CASSPRTDQETQYF. Here the CDR3 DNA reads TGTGCCAGCAGCCCGCGGACGGACCAAGAGACCCAGTACTTC. The genes are TRBV3-1 (or the pseudogene TRBV3-2) and TRBJ2-5; D is uncertain. The CDR3 runs 14 residues. The ends were cut back, 4 bases at V and 0 bases at J, with 9 bases in the middle. Per the germline V gene, CDR1 is LGHDT and CDR2 is YNNKEL (reference sequence).

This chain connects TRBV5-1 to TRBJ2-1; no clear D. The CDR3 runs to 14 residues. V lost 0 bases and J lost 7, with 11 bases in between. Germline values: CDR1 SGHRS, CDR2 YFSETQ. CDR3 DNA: TGCGCCAGCAGCTTGGTATTTGGGAAGAATGAGCAGTTCTTC. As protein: CASSLVFGKNEQFF. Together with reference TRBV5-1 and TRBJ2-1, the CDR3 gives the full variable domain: KAGVTQTPRYLIKTRGQQVTLSCSPISGHRSVSWYQQTPGQGLQFLFEYFSETQRNKGNFPGRFSGRQFSNSRSEMNVSTLELGDSALYLCASSLVFGKNEQFFGPGTRLTVL.